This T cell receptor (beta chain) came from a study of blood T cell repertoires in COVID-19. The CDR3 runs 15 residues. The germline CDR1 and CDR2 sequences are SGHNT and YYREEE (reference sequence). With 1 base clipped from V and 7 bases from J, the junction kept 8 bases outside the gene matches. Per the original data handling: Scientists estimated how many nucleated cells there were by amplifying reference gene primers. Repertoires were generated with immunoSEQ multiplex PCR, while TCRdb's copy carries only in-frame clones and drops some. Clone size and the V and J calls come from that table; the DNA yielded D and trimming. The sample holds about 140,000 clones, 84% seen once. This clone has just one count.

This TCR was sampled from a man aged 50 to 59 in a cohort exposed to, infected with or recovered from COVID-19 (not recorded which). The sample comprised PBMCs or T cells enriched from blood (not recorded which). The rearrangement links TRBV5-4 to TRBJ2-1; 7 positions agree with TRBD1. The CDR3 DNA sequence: TGTGCCAGCAGCTTGAAGGGGGCGCTGGGGAATGAGCAGTTCTTC. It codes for CASSLKGALGNEQFF.